The entry that follows covers one T cell receptor (beta chain) sequence. No antigen is known for it. A multiplex PCR was run with 60 Vbeta primers and 13 Jbeta primers. Only in-frame clones appear in the TCRdb table, and some are missing; sequencing was by immunoSEQ multiplex PCR. Of approximately 170,000 clones listed, 77% are singletons. The sample comes from a study of cytomegalovirus exposure and HLA in healthy donors. Study outcomes and limitations: In a later analysis, productive TCRs from donors in an Asian-associated ancestry cluster reportedly carried fewer N-insertions than the cohort mean. As was reported, the classifier diagnosed cytomegalovirus status with high specificity and sensitivity.

This CDR3 is built from 16 residues. J was trimmed by 8 bases and V by 3 bases; bases with no gene match: 6. Germline CDR1 SGHRS, CDR2 YFSETQ. Sequenced sample: PBMCs. The source of this sequence is a female donor in good health and CMV-seronegative. The V and J genes are TRBV5-1 and TRBJ2-1; the match to TRBD2 covers 15 bases. CDR3 sequence reads: CASSWRTSGRDYEQFF. In nucleotides, the CDR3 is TGCGCCAGCAGCTGGCGGACTAGCGGGAGGGACTATGAGCAGTTCTTC.